The sequence of this TCR beta chain was determined in a study of control samples from healthy donors and cancer patients (dated by TCRdb to the early 2020s). Library construction relied on the immunoSEQ multiplex PCR assay. The immuneACCESS repertoire file appears here via TCRdb, limited to in-frame rearrangements. These files lack a portion of the clones; in checked studies, under half of the deficit traces to unresolved V genes, and the cause of the others is not known. Counted in this sample were some 35,000 clones; approximately 93% of them appeared once. The ten largest account for about 1.5% of the sample. This clone was detected once. There is no known antigen for this receptor. No much larger clone exists at a distance of one base, and base qualities are not known. Sequences were obtained from PBMCs. The sequence came from a man aged 35 to 55 with colorectal cancer.

The nucleotide sequence reads as follows: TGTGCCAGCAGCTTTTATCGACGGAATAACTATGGCTACACCTTC. Translated, it reads CASSFYRRNNYGYTF. The rearrangement joined TRBV5-4 to TRBJ1-2; the D gene lacks a confident call. Taken from the germline V gene (reference sequence), the CDR1 and CDR2 loops are SGHNT and YYREEE. The germline ends are 12 bases apart after V is trimmed by 2 bases and J by 1 base. Reading from cysteine to phenylalanine, the CDR3 counts 15 amino acids. The kept DNA is CDR3 alone, 45 bases in frame from the first base.